The 9 T cell receptor beta chains presented below share a single source sample, sequenced in a study of shared clonotypes between healthy human individuals. The data were produced by immunoSEQ multiplex PCR, yet TCRdb's version contains in-frame clones alone and is incomplete. The repertoire holds roughly 770,000 clones, with 96% as singletons. Terminally differentiated effector memory CD45RA+ cells were left out of the naive CD8 fraction, which was CD45RO-negative and positively selected for CCR7. The sequenced material came from naive CD8+ T cells sorted from blood. The receptors shown here come from a man aged 25 to 40 in good health.

This clone appeared once. Here the CDR3 DNA reads TGCGCCAGCAGCCAAGACCTCCTTATCGGGAGGGAAATTAGCACAGATACGCAGTATTTT. Translating it yields CASSQDLLIGREISTDTQYF. The gene calls are TRBV4-3 and TRBJ2-3; 8 positions agree with TRBD2. V was pared by 0 bases and J by 0 bases, with 14 bases of the junction left unmatched. The CDR3 totals 20 residues. Germline V CDR1 and CDR2: LGHNA, YSLEER.

V usage is TRBV19 and J usage is TRBJ2-7; 9 bases agree with TRBD1. CDR1 is LNHDA, CDR2 SQIVND, per germline (reference sequence). The CDR3 spans 14 residues. V lost 3 bases, J lost 5 bases, and 5 bases stayed unmatched. The CDR3 here is CASSISGQGHEQYF. The CDR3, as DNA: TGTGCCAGTAGTATTTCGGGACAGGGTCACGAGCAGTACTTC.

This chain links TRBV10-1 with TRBJ2-1; D gene ambiguous. Germline V gives CDR1 WNHNN, CDR2 SYGVQD (reference sequence). V was cut by 2 bases and J by 10 bases, with 9 bases left in between. CDR3 size: 12 residues. The CDR3 loop is CASSERVNEQFF. In DNA, the CDR3 is TGCGCCAGCAGTGAGCGGGTAAACGAGCAGTTCTTC.

This chain joins TRBV15 and TRBJ2-7; possible D gene TRBD1, 6 bases. Trimming stripped 10 bases from V and 0 bases from J, with 16 bases between. CDR1 is LNHNV and CDR2 is YYDKDF in the germline V gene (reference sequence). The CDR3 is 14 residues long. CDR3 region: CAISPTGSSYEQYF. The DNA of the CDR3 is TGTGCCATTTCACCTACAGGGAGCTCCTACGAGCAGTACTTC.

The chain is built from TRBV5-1 and TRBJ2-1; D perhaps matches TRBD2 (5 bases). From germline, CDR1 is SGHRS and CDR2 YFSETQ. This CDR3 region has 11 residues. Trimming removed 2 bases from V and 10 bases from J, with 7 bases in between. The CDR3 DNA reads as TGCGCCAGCAGCTTTGAGGGAGAGCAGTTCTTC. Amino acid sequence: CASSFEGEQFF.

The chain joins TRBV15 to TRBJ2-7; D is perhaps TRBD2 (6 bases). The V and J ends lost 6 bases and 2 bases respectively, with 11 bases between them. CDR3 length: 13 residues. Per germline, CDR1 LNHNV and CDR2 YYDKDF (reference sequence). The CDR3: CATSESGAYEQYF. The CDR3 DNA sequence: TGTGCCACCAGTGAATCGGGGGCCTACGAGCAGTACTTC.

The chain has TRBV11-3 and TRBJ2-7; D gene ambiguous. Germline loops: CDR1 SGHNT, CDR2 YENEEA. Between the trimmed V and J ends, which lost 10 bases and 6 bases, there was a span of 19 bases. The CDR3 spans 13 residues. The CDR3 spells CATSFGPASEQYF. The CDR3 DNA reads TGTGCCACTAGTTTCGGACCAGCCTCCGAGCAGTACTTC.

The chain joins TRBV5-5 to TRBJ1-1; a weak D match, TRBD1 (5 bases). V was clipped by 0 bases and J by 8 bases, with 17 bases between them. The germline V gene has CDR1 SGHKS and CDR2 YYEKEE (reference sequence). This CDR3 has 15 residues. In DNA form, the CDR3 reads TGTGCCAGCAGCTTGGCCAGGCAGGGAGAACAGGAAGCTTTCTTT. Residues: CASSLARQGEQEAFF.

The chain has TRBV14 and TRBJ2-7, with a possible D match to TRBD1 (5 bases). The CDR3 spans 14 residues. V shed 0 bases and J shed 5 bases, with 11 bases lying between them. CDR1 SGHDN and CDR2 FVKESK come from the germline V gene. CDR3 region: CASSQELGANEQYF. The CDR3 nucleotides are TGTGCCAGCAGCCAAGAACTTGGGGCTAACGAGCAGTACTTC.